This T cell receptor (beta chain) was observed in a study of T cell changes during pregnancy in multiple sclerosis. Using immunoSEQ multiplex PCR, the repertoire was profiled, and TCRdb retains in-frame clones only, with some absent. The sample yields under 65,000 clones, 80% to 95% seen once. V lost 6 bases to trimming and J lost 7 bases; unmatched junction nucleotides: 17. The CDR3 consists of 17 residues. Germline assignment: CDR1 ENHRY and CDR2 SYGVKD. The receptor's source is a female donor with multiple sclerosis, enrolled in a pregnancy study. The chain is built from TRBV10-3 and TRBJ2-5, with 10 bases lining up with TRBD2. The source was peripheral blood, collected in the second trimester of pregnancy. The CDR3 spells CAIRPSGSRTPKATQYF. DNA of the CDR3: TGTGCCATCAGGCCTAGCGGGAGTAGGACCCCCAAGGCGACCCAGTACTTC.